These T cell receptor beta chains were read from a single sample in a study of shared clonotypes between healthy human individuals. Libraries were prepared by immunoSEQ multiplex PCR; TCRdb keeps only in-frame clonotypes and omits some of them. The sample contains some 2 million clones, less than 95% of which appear only once. Sequenced sample: naive CD8+ T cells sorted from blood. The source of these receptors is a man aged 18 to 35 in good health. The CDR3 runs from the conserved cysteine through the conserved F or W.

>TRBJ1-2|TRBV7-6
CASSSGGVDGYTF
>TRBJ2-7|TRBV7-2
CASSPPGQGYEQYF
>TRBJ1-1|TRBV4-1
CASSQVFTANTEAFF
>TRBJ1-1|TRBV5-4
CASSFMGLGTEAFF
>TRBJ1-4|TRBV28
CASSPRMEKLFF
>TRBJ1-2|TRBV9
CASSVEEGYGYTF
>TRBJ2-2|TRBV4-3
CASSQDLWATGELFF
>TRBJ1-5|TRBV7-8
CASSFGQSNQPQHF
>TRBJ1-1|TRBV28
CASSLVPDMNTEAFF
>TRBJ1-4|TRBV4-1
CASSQERHSGGNEKLFF
>TRBJ2-7|TRBV27
CASSLRGGAALEQYF
>TRBJ2-5|TRBV27
CASRAWGAIQETQYF
>TRBJ2-7|TRBV4-1
CASSQDSQGSYEQYF
>TRBJ2-2|TRBV19
CASSIGQGTLGELFF
>TRBJ2-1|TRBV6-5
CASSLGGNQFF
>TRBJ2-7|TRBV11-2
CASSLRSAYEQYF
>TRBJ2-7|TRBV7-2
CASSMGRSSYEQYF
>TRBJ1-1|TRBV28
CASSFWGNTEAFF
>TRBJ1-2|TRBV5-6
CASSDPSGTGGVYGYTF
>TRBJ1-2|TRBV7-6
CASSFGGNGYTF
>TRBJ1-1|TRBV6-6
CASSLGGNTEAFF
>TRBJ2-5|TRBV29-1
CSVEPRGGGETQYF
>TRBJ1-5|TRBV27
CASSPGVGQPQHF
>TRBJ2-7|TRBV27
CASSPTLSGTYEQYF
>TRBJ2-5|TRBV5-6
CASSPTRLAGGSETQYF
>TRBJ2-5|TRBV5-3
CARSLGYSTQYF
>TRBJ2-5|TRBV5-8
CASSLGRVVQETQYF
>TRBJ1-2|TRBV27
CASSLIPPGQGGGYTF
>TRBJ1-2|TRBV13
CASSFLTGAYGYTF
>TRBJ1-1|TRBV11-2
CASSLRGYHEAFF
>TRBJ2-3|TRBV4-1
CASSQVLGGGDTQYF
>TRBJ2-2|TRBV9
CASSPGTLNTGELFF
>TRBJ2-3|TRBV6-5
CASSFGLTRDTDTQYF